These 4 T cell receptor beta chains came from one sample sequenced in a study of shared clonotypes between healthy human individuals. Only in-frame clones appear in the TCRdb table, and some are missing; sequencing was by immunoSEQ multiplex PCR. This sample carries over 1.5 million clones, approximately 98% of them seen once, and the ten largest clones take roughly 0.45%. Sequencing input: naive CD4+ T cells sorted from blood. Noted subset: CD45RA+ positively selected. The receptors here all came from a man aged 30 to 45 in good health.

This clone was detected only once. The gene calls are TRBV2 and TRBJ2-7; possible D gene TRBD2, 6 bases. CDR3 length: 15 amino acids. V lost 6 bases, J lost 9 bases, and 24 bases lay in between. Germline CDR1 reads SNHLY; CDR2 reads FYNNEI. The CDR3 DNA reads as TGTGCCAGCAGGGGCGGGACTCCAGGGCTCCTACGGCAGTACTTC. Translating it yields CASRGGTPGLLRQYF.

The rearrangement joins TRBV7-9 to TRBJ2-1; possibly TRBD2 for D (7 bases). Germline V lookup: CDR1 SEHNR, CDR2 FQNEAQ (reference sequence). Trimming removed 2 bases from V and 0 bases from J, with 14 bases in between. The CDR3 length is 17 residues. As DNA, the CDR3 is TGTGCCAGCAGCTTAATAGGGGGAGGGAGCTCCTACAATGAGCAGTTCTTC. This translates into CASSLIGGGSSYNEQFF.

The gene calls are TRBV15 and TRBJ2-7; TRBD1 aligns across 9 bases. V dropped 5 bases and J dropped 6; count of bases not matched to a gene: 8. Germline V CDR1 and CDR2: LNHNV, YYDKDF (reference sequence). The CDR3 is 14 amino acids. This CDR3 reads CATSVDRGPGEQYF. The CDR3, as DNA: TGTGCCACCAGCGTGGACAGGGGCCCTGGCGAGCAGTACTTC.

This chain joins TRBV6-5 and TRBJ2-1, with D perhaps being TRBD1 or TRBD2 (5 bases each). Trimming shortened V by 3 bases and J by 5 bases, and 11 bases separated the two germline ends. CDR1 is MNHEY and CDR2 is SVGAGI in the germline V gene. This CDR3 comprises 14 residues. CDR3 residues: CASSYGTANNEQFF. DNA for the CDR3: TGTGCCAGCAGTTATGGGACGGCTAACAATGAGCAGTTCTTC.